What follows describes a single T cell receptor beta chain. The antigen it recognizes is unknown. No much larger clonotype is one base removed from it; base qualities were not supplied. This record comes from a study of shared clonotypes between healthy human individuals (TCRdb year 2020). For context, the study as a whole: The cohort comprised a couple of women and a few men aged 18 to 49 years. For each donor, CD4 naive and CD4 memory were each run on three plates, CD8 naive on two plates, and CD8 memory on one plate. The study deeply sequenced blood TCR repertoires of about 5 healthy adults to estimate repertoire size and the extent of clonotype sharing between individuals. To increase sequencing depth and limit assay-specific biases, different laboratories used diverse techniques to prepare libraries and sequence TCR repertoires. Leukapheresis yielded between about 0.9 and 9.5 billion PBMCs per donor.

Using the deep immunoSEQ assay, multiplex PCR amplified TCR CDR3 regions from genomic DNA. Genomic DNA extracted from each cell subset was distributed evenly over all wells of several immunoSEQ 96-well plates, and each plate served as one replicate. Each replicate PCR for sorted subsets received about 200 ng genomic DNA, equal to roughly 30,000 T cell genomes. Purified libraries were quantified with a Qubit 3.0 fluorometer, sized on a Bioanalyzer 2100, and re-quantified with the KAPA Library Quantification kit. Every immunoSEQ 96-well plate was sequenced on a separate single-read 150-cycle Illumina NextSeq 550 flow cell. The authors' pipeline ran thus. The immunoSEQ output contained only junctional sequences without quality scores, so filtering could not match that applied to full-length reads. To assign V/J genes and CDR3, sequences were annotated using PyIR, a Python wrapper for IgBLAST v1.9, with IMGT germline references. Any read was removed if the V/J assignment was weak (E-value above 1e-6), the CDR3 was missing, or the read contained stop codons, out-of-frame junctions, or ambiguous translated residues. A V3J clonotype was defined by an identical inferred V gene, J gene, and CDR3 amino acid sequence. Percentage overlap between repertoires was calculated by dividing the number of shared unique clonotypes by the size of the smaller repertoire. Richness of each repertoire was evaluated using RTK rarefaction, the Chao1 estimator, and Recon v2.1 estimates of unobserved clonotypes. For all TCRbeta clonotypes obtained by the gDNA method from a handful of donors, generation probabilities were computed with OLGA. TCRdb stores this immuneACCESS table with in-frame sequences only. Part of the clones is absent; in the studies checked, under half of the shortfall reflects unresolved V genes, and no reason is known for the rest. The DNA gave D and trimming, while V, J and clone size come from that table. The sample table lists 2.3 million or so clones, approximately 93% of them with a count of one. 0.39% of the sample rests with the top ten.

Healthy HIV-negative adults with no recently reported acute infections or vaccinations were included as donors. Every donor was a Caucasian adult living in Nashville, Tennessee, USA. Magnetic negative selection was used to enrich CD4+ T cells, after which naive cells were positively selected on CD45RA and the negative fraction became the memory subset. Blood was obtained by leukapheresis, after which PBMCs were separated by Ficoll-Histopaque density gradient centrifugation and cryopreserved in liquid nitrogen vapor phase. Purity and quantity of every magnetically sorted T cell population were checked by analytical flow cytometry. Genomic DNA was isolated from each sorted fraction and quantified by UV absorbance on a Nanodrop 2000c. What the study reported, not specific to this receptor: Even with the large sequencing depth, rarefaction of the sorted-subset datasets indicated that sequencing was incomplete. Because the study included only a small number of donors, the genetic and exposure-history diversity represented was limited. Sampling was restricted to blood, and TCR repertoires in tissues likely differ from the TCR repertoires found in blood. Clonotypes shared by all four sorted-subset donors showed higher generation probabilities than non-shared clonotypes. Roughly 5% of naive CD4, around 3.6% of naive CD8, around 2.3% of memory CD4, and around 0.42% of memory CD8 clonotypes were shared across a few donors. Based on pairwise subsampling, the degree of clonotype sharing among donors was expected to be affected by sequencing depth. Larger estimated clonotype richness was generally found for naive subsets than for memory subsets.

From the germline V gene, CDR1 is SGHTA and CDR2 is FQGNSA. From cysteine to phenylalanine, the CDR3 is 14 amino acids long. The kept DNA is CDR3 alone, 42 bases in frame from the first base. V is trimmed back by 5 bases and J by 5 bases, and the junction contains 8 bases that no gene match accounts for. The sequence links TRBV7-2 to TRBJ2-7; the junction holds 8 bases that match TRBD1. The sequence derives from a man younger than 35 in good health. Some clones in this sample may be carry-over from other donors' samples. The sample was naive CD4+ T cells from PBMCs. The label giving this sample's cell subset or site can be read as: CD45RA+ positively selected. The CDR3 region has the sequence CASSLRTGSDEQYF. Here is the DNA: TGTGCCAGCAGCCTCAGGACAGGGTCGGACGAGCAGTACTTC.